This T cell receptor (beta chain) is from a study of blood T cells in healthy people across ages. Whole-study results and caveats: PBMCs went unsorted, and a conclusive naive versus antigen-experienced comparison was therefore prevented.

It was around 10 milliliters of peripheral blood that were drawn from each donor. Only a few counts were recorded for this clonotype. The antigen is unknown. The V end lost 6 bases, the J end lost 1 base, and 19 bases lay between the germline ends. Germline CDR1 MDHEN, CDR2 SYDVKM. This CDR3 spans 16 amino acids. Primed by a sample-barcoded 5' primer and a J-beta primer mix, a second PCR proceeded for about 6 to 11 cycles. TCRdb recomputed calls from the 5' RACE reads with MiXCR, one row per CDR3 protein. The data hold 850,000 to 1,000,000 distinct CDR3 sequences, with 51% observed a single time. Sequenced material: blood. The rearrangement uses TRBV28 and TRBJ2-7, with D possibly matching TRBD1 (5 bases). The TCR originated in a woman aged 60-75 years in good health. This CDR3 reads CASRRRTFELSYEQYF. The CDR3 DNA is TGTGCCAGCAGGAGACGGACATTCGAACTTTCCTACGAGCAGTACTTC.